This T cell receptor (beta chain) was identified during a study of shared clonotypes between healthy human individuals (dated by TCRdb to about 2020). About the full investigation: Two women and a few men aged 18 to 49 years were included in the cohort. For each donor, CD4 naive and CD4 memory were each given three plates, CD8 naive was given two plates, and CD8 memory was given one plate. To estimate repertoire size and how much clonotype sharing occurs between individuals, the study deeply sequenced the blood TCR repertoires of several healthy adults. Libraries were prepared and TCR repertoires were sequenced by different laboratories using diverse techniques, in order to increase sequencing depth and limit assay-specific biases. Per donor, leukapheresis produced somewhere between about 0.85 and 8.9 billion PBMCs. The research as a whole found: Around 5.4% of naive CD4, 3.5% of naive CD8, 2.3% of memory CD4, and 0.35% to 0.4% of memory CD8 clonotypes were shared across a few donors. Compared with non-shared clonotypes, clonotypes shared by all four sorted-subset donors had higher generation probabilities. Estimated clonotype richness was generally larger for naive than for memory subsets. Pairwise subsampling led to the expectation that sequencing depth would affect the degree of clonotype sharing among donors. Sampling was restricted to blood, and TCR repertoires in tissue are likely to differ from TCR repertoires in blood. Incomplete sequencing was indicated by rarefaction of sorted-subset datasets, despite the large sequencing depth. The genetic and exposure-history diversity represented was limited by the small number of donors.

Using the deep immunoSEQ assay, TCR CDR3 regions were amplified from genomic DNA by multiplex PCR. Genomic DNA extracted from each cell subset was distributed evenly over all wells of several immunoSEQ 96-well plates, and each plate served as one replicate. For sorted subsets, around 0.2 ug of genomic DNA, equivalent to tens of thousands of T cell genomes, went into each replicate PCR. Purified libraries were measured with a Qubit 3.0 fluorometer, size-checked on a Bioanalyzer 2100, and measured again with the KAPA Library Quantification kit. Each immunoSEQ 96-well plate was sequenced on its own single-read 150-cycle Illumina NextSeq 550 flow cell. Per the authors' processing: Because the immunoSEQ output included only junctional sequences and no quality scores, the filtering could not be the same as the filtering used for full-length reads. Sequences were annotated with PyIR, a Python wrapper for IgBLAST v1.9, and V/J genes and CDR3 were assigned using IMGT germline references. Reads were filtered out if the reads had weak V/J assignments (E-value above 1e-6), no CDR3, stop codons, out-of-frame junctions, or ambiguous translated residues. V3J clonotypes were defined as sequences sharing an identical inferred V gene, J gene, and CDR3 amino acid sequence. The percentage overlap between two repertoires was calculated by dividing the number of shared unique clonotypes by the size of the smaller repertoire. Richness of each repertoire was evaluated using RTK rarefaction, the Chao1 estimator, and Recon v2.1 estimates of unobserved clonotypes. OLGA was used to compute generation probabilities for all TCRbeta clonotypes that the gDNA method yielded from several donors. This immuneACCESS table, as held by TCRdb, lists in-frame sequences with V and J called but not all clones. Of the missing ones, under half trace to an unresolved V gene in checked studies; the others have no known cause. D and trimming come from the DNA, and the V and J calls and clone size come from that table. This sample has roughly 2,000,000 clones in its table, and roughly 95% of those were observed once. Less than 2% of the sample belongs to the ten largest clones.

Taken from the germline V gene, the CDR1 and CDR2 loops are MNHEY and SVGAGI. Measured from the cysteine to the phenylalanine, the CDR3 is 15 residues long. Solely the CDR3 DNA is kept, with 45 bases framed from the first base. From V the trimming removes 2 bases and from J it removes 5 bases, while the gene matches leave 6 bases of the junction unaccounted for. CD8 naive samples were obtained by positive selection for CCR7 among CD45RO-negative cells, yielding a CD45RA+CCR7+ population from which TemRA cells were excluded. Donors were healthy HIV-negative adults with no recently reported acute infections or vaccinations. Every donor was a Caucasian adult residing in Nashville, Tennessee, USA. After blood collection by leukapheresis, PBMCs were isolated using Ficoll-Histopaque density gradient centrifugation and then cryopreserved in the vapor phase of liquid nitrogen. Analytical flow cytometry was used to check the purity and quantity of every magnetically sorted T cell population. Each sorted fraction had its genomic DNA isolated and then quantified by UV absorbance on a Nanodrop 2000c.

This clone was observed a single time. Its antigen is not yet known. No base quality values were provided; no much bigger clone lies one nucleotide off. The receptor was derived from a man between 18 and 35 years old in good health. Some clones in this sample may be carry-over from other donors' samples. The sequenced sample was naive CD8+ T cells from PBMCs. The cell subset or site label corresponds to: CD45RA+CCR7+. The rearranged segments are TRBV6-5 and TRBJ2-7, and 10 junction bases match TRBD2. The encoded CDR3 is CASSYTRTSGNEQYF. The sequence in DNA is TGTGCCAGCAGTTACACTAGGACTAGCGGAAACGAGCAGTACTTC.